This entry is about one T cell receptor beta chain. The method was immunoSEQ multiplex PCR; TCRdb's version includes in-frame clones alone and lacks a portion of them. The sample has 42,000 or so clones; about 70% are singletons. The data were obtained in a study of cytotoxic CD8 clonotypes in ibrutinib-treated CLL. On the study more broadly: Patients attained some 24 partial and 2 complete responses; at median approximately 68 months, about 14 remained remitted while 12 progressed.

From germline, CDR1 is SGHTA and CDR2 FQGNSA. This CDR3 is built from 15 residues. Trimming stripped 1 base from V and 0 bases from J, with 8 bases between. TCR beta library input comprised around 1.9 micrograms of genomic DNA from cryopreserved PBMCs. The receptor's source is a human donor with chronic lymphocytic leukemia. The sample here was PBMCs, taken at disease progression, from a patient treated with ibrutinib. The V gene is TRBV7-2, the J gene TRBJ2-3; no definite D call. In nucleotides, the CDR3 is TGTGCCAGCAGCTTAGAAGGCAGGAGCACAGATACGCAGTATTTT. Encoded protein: CASSLEGRSTDTQYF. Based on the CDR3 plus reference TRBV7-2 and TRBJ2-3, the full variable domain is GAGVSQSPSNKVTEKGKDVELRCDPISGHTALYWYRQSLGQGLEFLIYFQGNSAPDKSGLPSDRFSAERTGGSVSTLTIQRTQQEDSAVYLCASSLEGRSTDTQYFGPGTRLTVL.